This T cell receptor beta chain was sequenced for a study of blood T cell repertoires in COVID-19. The repertoire was sequenced with immunoSEQ multiplex PCR; TCRdb's copy has only in-frame clones and lacks some. The repertoire holds about 270,000 clones, with approximately 90% as singletons. This CDR3 is 15 amino acids long. CDR1 KGHDR and CDR2 SFDVKD come from the germline V gene. V lost 6 bases, J lost 2 bases, and 15 bases lay in between. The chain carries TRBV24-1 and TRBJ1-1; no definite D call. The source is a man aged 35-49 years who had been exposed to COVID-19. Material: PBMCs or T cells enriched from blood (not recorded which). CDR3 sequence reads: CATSLGSGANTEAFF. CDR3 nucleotide sequence: TGTGCCACCAGTCTCGGATCGGGAGCTAACACTGAAGCTTTCTTT.